This T cell receptor (beta chain) emerged from a study of T cell repertoires in cytomegalovirus infection. Study-wide context: In the study, CMV epitopes included recently identified HLA-C-restricted and well-studied HLA-B-restricted ones. Overall study results and limits: What dominated the ex vivo response were HLA-C-restricted CMV-specific TCR beta clonotypes. There were carriers of CMV plus the relevant HLA, and cumulative public TCR beta family frequency identified them.

CDR3 size: 15 residues. The V gene's germline CDR1 is SGHRS and CDR2 YFSETQ. The J segment lost 8 bases and the V segment lost 1 base, leaving 8 bases of the junction unmatched. TCRdb recomputed calls from the reads with MiXCR, one row per CDR3 protein. The data contain around 230,000 distinct CDR3 sequences, roughly two fifths of them singletons. Note on this clonotype: Its antigen is as yet unknown.

The sample was CD8+ T cells from cultured PBMCs, taken from culture after CMV antigen stimulation. This chain links TRBV5-1 with TRBJ2-2; 7 positions agree with TRBD2. This receptor was obtained from a human donor in good health (CMV status not recorded). Some clones in this sample may be carry-over from other donors' samples. The CDR3 sequence: CASSLTRELTGELFF. The CDR3 region has the DNA TGCGCCAGCAGCTTGACGCGGGAGCTGACGGGGGAGCTGTTTTTT.